This section outlines one T cell receptor (beta chain) sequence together with its context. Its antigen remains unknown. The data originate from a study of graft-versus-host responses after intestinal transplantation. The overall study: Anti-thymocyte globulin was used for induction in all recipients, who then took tacrolimus and steroids for about 3 years.

Study-wide findings and caveats: When patients had graft-donor T cell macrochimerism, their allografts held high graft-versus-host to host-versus-graft clonal ratios.

V lost 4 bases to trimming and J lost 1 base, with 11 bases between them. The V gene's germline CDR1 is SGHAT and CDR2 FQDESV (reference sequence). The CDR3 covers 16 residues. Here immunoSEQ multiplex PCR was the method, and the copy in TCRdb shows in-frame clones only, minus some. The data show around 97,000 clones, about nine tenths seen once. The sequence was collected from a human donor who was the organ donor for an intestinal transplant. The V and J genes are TRBV11-1 and TRBJ1-6, with a possible D match to TRBD1 (5 bases). Sequencing was performed on unstimulated CD4+ T cells sorted from spleen or lymph node cells, taken before transplant. The DNA for the CDR3 is TGTGCCAGCAGCTACGACAGCCTTTCCTATAATTCACCCCTCCACTTT. It codes for CASSYDSLSYNSPLHF.